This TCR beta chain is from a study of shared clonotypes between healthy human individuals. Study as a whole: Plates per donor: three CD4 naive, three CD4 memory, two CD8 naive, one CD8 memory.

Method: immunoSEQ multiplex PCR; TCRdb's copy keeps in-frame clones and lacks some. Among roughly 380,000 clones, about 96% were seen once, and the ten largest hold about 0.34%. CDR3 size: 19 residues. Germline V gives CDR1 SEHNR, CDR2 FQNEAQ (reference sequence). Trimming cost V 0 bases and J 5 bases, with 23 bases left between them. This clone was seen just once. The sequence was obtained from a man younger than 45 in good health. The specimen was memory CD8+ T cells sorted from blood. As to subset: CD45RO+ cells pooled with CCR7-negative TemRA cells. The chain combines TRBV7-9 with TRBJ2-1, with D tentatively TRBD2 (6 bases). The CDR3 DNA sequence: TGTGCCAGCAGCTTAGCGGGACCCCCTCGGGGGACTCTAAACAATGAGCAGTTCTTC. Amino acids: CASSLAGPPRGTLNNEQFF.